A single sample gave rise to the 6 T cell receptor beta chains below, sequenced in a study of cytomegalovirus exposure and HLA in healthy donors. PCR primers comprised 60 Vbeta and 13 Jbeta primers. Only in-frame clones appear in the TCRdb table, and some are missing; sequencing was by immunoSEQ multiplex PCR. The sample includes around 150,000 clones. Sequences were obtained from PBMCs. These receptors all stem from a woman aged 55-70 years in good health and CMV-seronegative.

This chain connects TRBV5-4 to TRBJ2-3; 13 bases agree with TRBD2. The CDR3 spans 18 residues. Germline loops: CDR1 SGHNT, CDR2 YYREEE (reference sequence). Trimming cost V 2 bases and J 1 base; bases outside gene matches: 7. In DNA, the CDR3 is TGTGCCAGCAGCTTTAGACTAGCGGGGGGCCACGGCACAGATACGCAGTATTTT. Protein product: CASSFRLAGGHGTDTQYF.

The genes are TRBV29-1 and TRBJ1-2; 8 bases map to TRBD1. The CDR3 is 12 residues long. V shed 2 bases and J 8 bases; nucleotides not matched to a gene: 4. Per the germline V gene, CDR1 is SQVTM and CDR2 is ANQGSEA. The DNA for the CDR3 is TGCAGCGTTGAACCAGGGGGCGGAGGCTACACCTTC. Its translation is CSVEPGGGGYTF.

The J gene is TRBJ2-7, the V gene TRBV19, with D perhaps TRBD2 (6 bases). The V gene's germline CDR1 is LNHDA and CDR2 SQIVND (reference sequence). V was cut by 6 bases and J by 10 bases, with 16 bases left in between. CDR3 length equals 12 residues. The chain's CDR3 is CASSGTGETQYF. CDR3 nucleotide sequence: TGTGCCAGTAGCGGGACTGGGGAAACTCAGTACTTC.

The gene calls are TRBV7-9 and TRBJ2-1, with 8 bases fitting TRBD2. The V gene end was trimmed by 5 bases and the J gene end by 4 bases; junction bases not matched to a gene: 10. The CDR3 has 16 amino acids. CDR1 SEHNR and CDR2 FQNEAQ come from the germline V gene (reference sequence). CDR3 sequence: CASSRGGSGSYNEQFF. The CDR3 DNA follows: TGTGCCAGCAGCCGCGGGGGAAGCGGGAGTTACAATGAGCAGTTCTTC.

The CDR3 sequence is CASSLMTGYGYTF. In DNA form, the CDR3 reads TGTGCCAGCAGCCTGATGACAGGCTATGGCTACACCTTC. The V call is TRBV11-2, the J call TRBJ1-2, with D possibly being TRBD1 (6 bases). V lost 5 bases, J lost 4 bases, and 11 bases lay in between. Germline lookup yields CDR1 SGHAT and CDR2 FQNNGV. CDR3 length: 13 amino acids.

In nucleotides, the CDR3 is TGTGGATCAGGGTCCCGTTGGCCCCAGCATTTT. This codes for CGSGSRWPQHF. This rearrangement joins TRBV19 to TRBJ1-5, with a possible D match to TRBD1 (5 bases). Germline V gene lookup returns CDR1 LNHDA and CDR2 SQIVND (reference sequence). This CDR3 is built from 11 residues.